A single sample gave rise to the 19 T cell receptor beta chains below, sequenced in a study of OX40 agonist ivuxolimab in advanced cancers. Produced via immunoSEQ multiplex PCR; TCRdb's table is partial and in-frame only. The table lists over 60,000 clones, approximately 83% of them singletons, with 0.55% to 0.7% in the top ten. The sequencing here drew on CD4+ or CD8+ T cells sorted from blood, taken in a trial of the OX40 agonist ivuxolimab. The receptor source for this set is an adult with an advanced solid tumor such as melanoma, head and neck, liver or kidney cancer.

The V call is TRBV2, the J call TRBJ2-5; D is unclear. Per germline, CDR1 SNHLY and CDR2 FYNNEI. The CDR3 spans 11 residues. Trimming removed 6 bases from V and 1 base from J, with 3 bases in between. CDR3 sequence: CASSIQETQYF. In nucleotides, the CDR3 is TGTGCCAGCAGCATCCAAGAGACCCAGTACTTC.

V gene TRBV18 combines with J gene TRBJ1-6; 7 nucleotides line up with TRBD1. The CDR3 length is 18 residues. Germline V gene lookup returns CDR1 KGHSH and CDR2 LQKENI. V lost 3 bases to trimming and J lost 6 bases; unmatched junction nucleotides: 14. DNA for the CDR3: TGTGCCAGCTCACCGACCGGACAGGTCCAAGGTTTTAATTCACCCCTCCACTTT. Translation gives CASSPTGQVQGFNSPLHF.

The J gene is TRBJ1-1, the V gene TRBV28; D is perhaps TRBD1 (6 bases). Germline-derived CDR1 and CDR2 are MDHEN and SYDVKM. CDR3 size: 14 residues. Trimming removed 6 bases from V and 1 base from J, with 12 bases in between. CDR3 sequence (DNA): TGTGCCAGCAGAAATGGGGGCAGGAACACTGAAGCTTTCTTT. Protein sequence: CASRNGGRNTEAFF.

A remark on this clone: A read error is likely, as this CDR3 ends without the conserved phenylalanine or tryptophan. The DNA is left out, because the CDR3 cannot be placed on it with certainty; the CDR3 is given as TCRdb lists it. The V call is TRBV23-1, the J call TRBJ2-4; the table's D call, TRBD1, was not checked against the DNA. TRBV23-1 is given ORF status, its function remaining uncertain. 12 amino acids form the CDR3, both terminal residues included. This CDR3 reads CASSQSWGPVPT.

V gene TRBV4-1 combines with J gene TRBJ1-3; D might be TRBD1 (6 bases). The CDR3 is 17 residues long. Trimming stripped 0 bases from V and 1 base from J, with 13 bases between. Germline-derived CDR1 and CDR2 are MGHRA and YSYEKL. For the CDR3, the DNA is TGCGCCAGCAGCCAAGAGTGGGGGGCGATTTCTGGAAACACCATATATTTT. This encodes CASSQEWGAISGNTIYF.

This clone has a single count. The J gene is TRBJ2-7, the V gene TRBV30; D possibly corresponds to TRBD1 (7 bases). The V end was cut by 1 base, the J end by 8 bases, with 12 bases between. This CDR3 is 12 amino acids long. From germline, CDR1 is GTSNPN and CDR2 SVGIG (reference sequence). The CDR3 DNA reads TGTGCCTGGAGTGGACAGGGCGGGAAGCAGTACTTC. It is translated as CAWSGQGGKQYF.

V usage is TRBV7-6 and J usage is TRBJ2-2, with a weak D call TRBD1 (6 bases). The ends were cut back, 5 bases at V and 5 bases at J, with 12 bases in the middle. CDR1 SGHVS and CDR2 FNYEAQ come from the germline V gene. CDR3 length: 14 amino acids. This CDR3 reads CASSQGGRTGELFF. The CDR3 DNA reads as TGTGCCAGCAGCCAAGGGGGTAGAACCGGGGAGCTGTTTTTT.

This clone appeared a single time. The CDR3, as DNA: TGTGCCAGTAGTATAGGCTCAGGGTCCGGGGAGCTGTTTTTT. Amino acids: CASSIGSGSGELFF. This chain connects TRBV19 to TRBJ2-2; D may be TRBD1 (5 bases). CDR3 length: 14 residues. Germline-derived CDR1 and CDR2 are LNHDA and SQIVND (reference sequence). V was pared by 1 base and J by 6 bases, with 9 bases between.

This sequence joins TRBV5-1 and TRBJ1-1; no clear D gene. This CDR3 spans 15 amino acids. The germline gives CDR1 SGHRS, CDR2 YFSETQ. V lost 0 bases, J lost 0 bases, and 9 bases lay in between. The CDR3 protein is CASSLEVEMNTEAFF. In nucleotides, the CDR3 is TGCGCCAGCAGCTTGGAGGTGGAGATGAACACTGAAGCTTTCTTT.

The J gene is TRBJ2-1, the V gene TRBV6-6, with a tentative D call TRBD2 (6 bases). The CDR3 is 15 residues long. V lost 10 bases and J lost 7, with 23 bases in between. Germline V CDR1 and CDR2: MNHNY, SVGAGI (reference sequence). The CDR3 sequence is CATTRRRDLGNEQFF. The DNA of the CDR3 is TGTGCCACCACACGGCGGCGGGACCTGGGAAATGAGCAGTTCTTC.

The J gene is TRBJ2-5, the V gene TRBV5-4; D possibly corresponds to TRBD2 (6 bases). Germline CDR1 and CDR2: SGHNT and YYREEE (reference sequence). CDR3 length equals 16 residues. The V end was cut by 4 bases, the J end by 5 bases, with 21 bases between. The CDR3 sequence is CASSQGFTSSSETQYF. As DNA, the CDR3 is TGTGCCAGCAGCCAAGGGTTCACTAGCTCTTCTGAGACCCAGTACTTC.

The CDR3 region is CASSVLPSDPYGYTF. The CDR3 region has the DNA TGTGCCAGCAGTGTCCTACCGTCCGACCCCTATGGCTACACCTTC. The chain joins TRBV25-1 to TRBJ1-2, with D unresolved. Trimming took off 4 bases at V and 4 bases at J, with 16 bases between the two ends. The CDR3 totals 15 residues. The germline V gene encodes CDR1 MGHDK and CDR2 SYGVNS.

The chain carries TRBV7-9 and TRBJ2-3, with 7 positions matching TRBD2. Germline CDR1 is SEHNR and CDR2 is FQNEAQ (reference sequence). The CDR3 is made up of 14 amino acids. Trimming cost V 1 base and J 4 bases; bases outside gene matches: 2. The chain's CDR3 is CASSLGGGPDTQYF. CDR3 nucleotides: TGTGCCAGCAGCTTAGGGGGGGGACCAGATACGCAGTATTTT.

V usage is TRBV6-1 and J usage is TRBJ2-5, with a tentative D call TRBD2 (7 bases). The germline V gene encodes CDR1 MNHNS and CDR2 SASEGT. The CDR3 has 14 amino acids. In DNA form, the CDR3 reads TGTGCAGGAGGAGAGGGGGGGGCCGCAGAGACCCAGTACTTC. This encodes CAGGEGGAAETQYF.

The V and J genes are TRBV30 and TRBJ2-3; TRBD1 matches at 7 bases. The CDR3 covers 12 residues. Germline lookup yields CDR1 GTSNPN and CDR2 SVGIG (reference sequence). The V gene end was trimmed by 2 bases and the J gene end by 8 bases; junction bases not matched to a gene: 4. CDR3 sequence: CAWSQTGSTQYF. The CDR3 nucleotides are TGTGCCTGGAGTCAGACAGGGAGTACGCAGTATTTT.

J is TRBJ1-2 and V is TRBV18; the D is unclear. CDR3 length equals 14 residues. Trimming took off 0 bases at V and 0 bases at J, with 5 bases between the two ends. From germline, CDR1 is KGHSH and CDR2 LQKENI. The CDR3 nucleotides read TGTGCCAGCTCACCACCGGTAACTAACTATGGCTACACCTTC. Its translation: CASSPPVTNYGYTF.

This chain links TRBV12-5 with TRBJ1-4; no reliable D call. Trimming pared 2 bases from V and 4 bases from J, leaving 11 bases between. CDR1 LGHNT and CDR2 FRNRAP come from the germline V gene. This CDR3 is built from 15 residues. The CDR3 DNA sequence: TGTGCTAGTGGTTTGAGTTGGCAAGGTAATGAAAAACTGTTTTTT. This translates into CASGLSWQGNEKLFF.

In its sample, this clone was seen once. The chain links TRBV15 to TRBJ2-3; TRBD2 agrees at 8 bases. V trimming: 2 bases; J trimming: 2 bases; junction bases outside the gene matches: 3. The CDR3 extends over 15 amino acids. CDR1 is LNHNV and CDR2 is YYDKDF in the germline V gene (reference sequence). As DNA, the CDR3 is TGTGCCACCAGCAGATCGGGGGGGATCACAGATACGCAGTATTTT. Translation gives CATSRSGGITDTQYF.

In DNA, the CDR3 is TGCGCCAGCAGCCAAGACCTCGGGCGGACTAACTATGGCTACACCTTC. Amino acid sequence: CASSQDLGRTNYGYTF. This chain joins TRBV4-1 and TRBJ1-2; D unclear. The V gene's germline CDR1 is MGHRA and CDR2 YSYEKL. This CDR3 is 16 amino acids long. Trimming stripped 0 bases from V and 0 bases from J, with 11 bases between.